This TCR beta chain was recovered during a study of shared clonotypes between healthy human individuals. Findings of the study overall: Inspection by rarefaction showed sorted-subset sequencing to be incomplete despite large depth. With a handful of donors compared, roughly 5% of naive CD4 clonotypes were shared.

This clone has a handful of counts. Its target is unknown. The table came from immunoSEQ multiplex PCR; TCRdb's copy has only in-frame clones and leaves some out. Of over a million clones in the sample, approximately 70% were seen once. The CDR3 runs to 15 residues. V lost 5 bases and J lost 8, with 19 bases in between. The germline V gene has CDR1 MNHNS and CDR2 SASEGT. Free of recent acute infections or vaccinations, the donors were healthy HIV-negative adults. The receptor's source is a man younger than 35 in good health. The rearrangement links TRBV6-1 to TRBJ1-5; weak D call: TRBD1 (5 bases). Source material: memory CD4+ T cells sorted from blood. Sample subset: CD45RA-negative fraction. In nucleotides, the CDR3 is TGTGCCAGCAGTCGGGGCGGGGGTCTGGGTGAGCCCCAGCATTTT. Translated, it gives CASSRGGGLGEPQHF.